Listed here are 10 T cell receptor beta chains from one sample, sequenced in a study of cytomegalovirus exposure and HLA in healthy donors. Assay used: immunoSEQ multiplex PCR; TCRdb lists only in-frame clones, some missing. Among approximately 270,000 clones, approximately 83% were seen once, and the ten largest hold over 0.95%. Sample: PBMCs. The receptors stem from a woman aged 18-30 years in good health and CMV-seronegative.

This rearrangement joins TRBV5-5 to TRBJ2-7; D is uncertain. The germline CDR1 and CDR2 sequences are SGHKS and YYEKEE (reference sequence). This CDR3 spans 16 amino acids. V lost 1 base and J 5 bases, leaving 19 bases between the germline ends. CDR3 sequence reads: CASSLRFNSWVNEQYF. CDR3 in DNA: TGTGCCAGCAGCTTGAGGTTTAACAGCTGGGTCAACGAGCAGTACTTC.

V is TRBV5-1 and J is TRBJ1-6, with D unresolved. CDR1 SGHRS and CDR2 YFSETQ come from the germline V gene. This CDR3 region has 15 residues. Trimming cost V 1 base and J 7 bases, with 12 bases left between them. Here the CDR3 reads CASSLLPTENSPLHF. DNA for the CDR3: TGCGCCAGCAGCTTGTTACCTACGGAGAATTCACCCCTCCACTTT.

V gene TRBV7-9 combines with J gene TRBJ2-7; 7 nucleotides match TRBD1. Per germline, CDR1 SEHNR and CDR2 FQNEAQ (reference sequence). V lost 1 base, J lost 2 bases, and 8 bases stayed unmatched. CDR3 size: 16 residues. CDR3 coding DNA: TGTGCCAGCAGCTTAGGAGGCAGGGGGTCCCCCTACGAGCAGTACTTC. Amino acid sequence: CASSLGGRGSPYEQYF.

This sequence joins TRBV5-6 and TRBJ2-2; 8 nucleotides match TRBD1. Germline V gene lookup returns CDR1 SGHDT and CDR2 YYEEEE. J lost 1 base, V lost 3 bases, and 2 bases had no gene match. There are 15 residues in the CDR3. The CDR3 DNA reads as TGTGCCAGCAGCTCCGGGACAGGGAACACCGGGGAGCTGTTTTTT. It codes for CASSSGTGNTGELFF.

The CDR3 here is CASSERDGDYNEQFF. The CDR3, as DNA: TGTGCCAGCAGTGAGCGGGACGGAGATTACAATGAGCAGTTCTTC. This sequence joins TRBV9 and TRBJ2-1, with 7 bases identical to TRBD2. CDR3 length: 15 amino acids. Unmatched junction bases numbered 9, after V lost 5 bases and J lost 4 bases. Germline CDR1 reads SGDLS; CDR2 reads YYNGEE. Based on the CDR3 plus reference TRBV9 and TRBJ2-1, the full variable domain is DSGVTQTPKHLITATGQRVTLRCSPRSGDLSVYWYQQSLDQGLQFLIQYYNGEERAKGNILERFSAQQFPDLHSELNLSSLELGDSALYFCASSERDGDYNEQFFGPGTRLTVL.

The chain carries TRBV6-1 and TRBJ2-7; 9 bases are shared with TRBD2. V was pared by 0 bases and J by 3 bases, with 3 bases of the junction left unmatched. The CDR3 sequence is 15 residues long. Germline CDR1 is MNHNS and CDR2 is SASEGT. The CDR3 DNA reads TGTGCCAGCAGTGAAGCCCGCGGGGGGGGCTACGAGCAGTACTTC. Translating it yields CASSEARGGGYEQYF.

This chain links TRBV5-1 with TRBJ1-6; possibly TRBD1 for D (6 bases). The CDR3 contains 14 residues. Per the germline V gene, CDR1 is SGHRS and CDR2 is YFSETQ. V lost 4 bases to trimming and J lost 6 bases, with 11 bases between them. The CDR3 here is CASSDRQVNSPLHF. The CDR3 DNA reads as TGCGCCAGCAGCGATCGACAGGTTAATTCACCCCTCCACTTT.

CDR3 sequence reads: CASSLEVLAGGLREQYF. CDR3 sequence (DNA): TGCGCCAGCAGCTTGGAAGTACTAGCGGGAGGTTTACGCGAGCAGTACTTC. The chain combines TRBV5-1 with TRBJ2-7, with 12 nucleotides matching TRBD2. This CDR3 has 17 residues. The J segment lost 6 bases and the V segment lost 0 bases, leaving 10 bases of the junction unmatched. Germline loops: CDR1 SGHRS, CDR2 YFSETQ.

V is TRBV30 and J is TRBJ1-2, with 7 nucleotides matching TRBD1. CDR1 is GTSNPN and CDR2 is SVGIG in the germline V gene (reference sequence). This CDR3 comprises 17 residues. The J segment lost 3 bases and the V segment lost 3 bases, leaving 16 bases of the junction unmatched. The CDR3 sequence: CAWSDNRGHPHYYGYTF. The CDR3 DNA reads TGTGCCTGGAGCGACAACAGGGGTCATCCCCATTACTATGGCTACACCTTC.

The chain employs TRBV27 and TRBJ2-1, with D possibly matching TRBD1 (5 bases). The germline V gene has CDR1 MNHEY and CDR2 SMNVEV (reference sequence). Trimming removed 4 bases at V and 0 bases at J, with 10 bases between. CDR3 size: 15 residues. The CDR3 is CASSSTVSSYNEQFF. The CDR3 nucleotides are TGTGCCAGCAGTTCGACAGTGAGCTCCTACAATGAGCAGTTCTTC.